The sequence of this TCR beta chain was determined in a study of lymphopenia after photon versus proton radiotherapy. Whole-study results and caveats: Relative stability marked proton patients; photon patients lost diversity and naive cells. Post-nadir TCR diversity decline inversely tracked overall survival among those who died.

This table comes from immunoSEQ multiplex PCR, and its TCRdb copy is limited to in-frame clones, with some not included. The table shows around 18,000 clones, with roughly 88% occurring only once. In the case of this clone: Its target is unknown.

The germline V and J ends were trimmed by 2 bases and 4 bases, with 9 bases remaining between them. CDR3 length: 14 amino acids. Germline-derived CDR1 and CDR2 are MDHEN and SYDVKM. The sample in question was peripheral blood, obtained from a patient treated with proton-based radiotherapy. The sequence was obtained from a man between 70 and 80 years old with pancreatic cancer. This chain uses TRBV28 with TRBJ1-3; D possibly corresponds to TRBD1 (6 bases). The CDR3 DNA reads as TGTGCCAGCAGTTTACGGGGGGCAGGAAACACCATATATTTT. Translated: CASSLRGAGNTIYF.